Detailed here is one T cell receptor beta chain. The antigen remains unidentified. CDR3 length: 13 residues. Trimming left V 4 bases short and J 5 bases short, with 12 bases between. Per the germline V gene, CDR1 is SGHRS and CDR2 is YFSETQ. TCRdb fed the 5' RACE reads into MiXCR, producing one record per CDR3 protein. The repertoire holds around 470,000 distinct CDR3 sequences, with around 20% as singletons. The record originates from a study of T-cell memory formation after mild COVID-19. Study results and caveats: Some SARS-CoV-2-responding clones were already detected in memory before infection.

The sequence came from an adult woman who had mild COVID-19 (a few samples of this study predate the infection). Cell type and time point are not known. Sequences were obtained from PBMCs or a T cell subset sorted from them (not recorded which). The rearrangement joins TRBV5-1 to TRBJ1-2; a possible D gene is TRBD1 (6 bases). CDR3 DNA sequence: TGCGCCAGCAGCCGGGACACGCTTTATGGCTACACCTTC. Protein sequence: CASSRDTLYGYTF.